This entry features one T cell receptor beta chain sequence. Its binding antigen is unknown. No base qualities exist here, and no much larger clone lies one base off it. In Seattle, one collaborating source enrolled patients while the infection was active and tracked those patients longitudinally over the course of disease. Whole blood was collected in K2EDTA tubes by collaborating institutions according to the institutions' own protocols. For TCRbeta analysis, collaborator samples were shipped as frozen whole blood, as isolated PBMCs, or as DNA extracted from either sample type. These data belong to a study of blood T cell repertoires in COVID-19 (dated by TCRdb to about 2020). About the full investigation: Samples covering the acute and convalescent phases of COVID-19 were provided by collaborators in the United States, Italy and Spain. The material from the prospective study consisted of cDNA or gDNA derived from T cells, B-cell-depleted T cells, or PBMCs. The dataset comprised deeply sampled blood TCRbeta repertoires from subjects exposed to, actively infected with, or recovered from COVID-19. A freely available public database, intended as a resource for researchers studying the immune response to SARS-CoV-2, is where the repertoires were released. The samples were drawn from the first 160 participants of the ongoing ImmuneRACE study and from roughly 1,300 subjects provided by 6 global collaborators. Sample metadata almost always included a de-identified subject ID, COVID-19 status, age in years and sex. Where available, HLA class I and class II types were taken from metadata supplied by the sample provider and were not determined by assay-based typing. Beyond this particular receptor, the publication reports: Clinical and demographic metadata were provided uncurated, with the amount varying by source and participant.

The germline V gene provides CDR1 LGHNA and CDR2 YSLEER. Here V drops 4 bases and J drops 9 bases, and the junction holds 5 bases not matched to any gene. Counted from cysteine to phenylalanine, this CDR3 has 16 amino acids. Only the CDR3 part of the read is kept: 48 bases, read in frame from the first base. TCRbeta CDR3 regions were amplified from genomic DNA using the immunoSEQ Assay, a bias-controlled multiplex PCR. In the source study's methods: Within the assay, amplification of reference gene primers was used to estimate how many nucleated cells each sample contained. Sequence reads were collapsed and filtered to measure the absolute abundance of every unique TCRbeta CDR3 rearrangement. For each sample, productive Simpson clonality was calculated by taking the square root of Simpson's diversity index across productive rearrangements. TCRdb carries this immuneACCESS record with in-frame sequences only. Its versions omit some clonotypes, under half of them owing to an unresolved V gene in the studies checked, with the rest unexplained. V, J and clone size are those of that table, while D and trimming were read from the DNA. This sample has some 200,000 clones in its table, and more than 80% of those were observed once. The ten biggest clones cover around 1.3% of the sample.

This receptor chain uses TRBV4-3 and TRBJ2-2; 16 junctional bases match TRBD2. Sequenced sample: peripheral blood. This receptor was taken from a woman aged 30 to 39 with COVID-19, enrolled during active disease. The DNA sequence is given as TGCGCCAGCAGCCCTGGGACTAGCGGGGGGGCCCGGGAGCTGTTTTTT. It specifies CASSPGTSGGARELFF.